This T cell receptor (beta chain) was observed in a study of T cells in Graves' hyperthyroidism and ophthalmopathy. Germline V gives CDR1 MDHEN, CDR2 SYDVKM. CDR3 size: 16 residues. After removal of 7 bases from V and 2 bases from J, the junction contained 9 bases not matched to a gene. RNA transcripts yielded amplified TCR beta CDR3 regions. During a first-round RT-PCR of the TCR CDR3, the HTBI primer set was used. One entry per CDR3 protein results from TCRdb running MiXCR on the multiplex PCR reads. The sample records approximately 600,000 distinct CDR3 sequences, 16% being singletons. J is TRBJ1-5 and V is TRBV28; 9 bases map to TRBD1. The sequence came from a woman in her thirties with Graves' hyperthyroidism. The sample consisted of blood. The CDR3 loop reads CASTLDRGSRNQPQHF. As DNA, the CDR3 is TGTGCCAGCACCCTCGACAGGGGGAGTCGCAATCAGCCCCAGCATTTT.